This TCR beta chain was identified in a study of shared clonotypes between healthy human individuals. Study information: There were three CD4 naive, three CD4 memory, two CD8 naive and one CD8 memory plates per donor. Broader study findings: Non-shared clonotypes showed lower generation probabilities than clonotypes common to all four donors. At large depth, rarefaction still showed sorted-subset sequencing to be incomplete. Clonotype sharing across donors was expected to vary with sequencing depth.

A remark on this clone: Its target is unknown.

Sequencing used immunoSEQ multiplex PCR; TCRdb keeps in-frame clones, though not all of them. The table records hundreds of thousands of clones, 85% to 95% of them present only once. CD8 cells classed as naive were CD45RO-negative and positively selected for CCR7, excluding terminally differentiated effector memory CD45RA+ cells. In germline, CDR1 is MDHEN, CDR2 SYDVKM. CDR3 length: 15 residues. V was clipped by 5 bases and J by 1 base; unmatched bases: 5. J is TRBJ2-5 and V is TRBV28, with 9 bases fitting TRBD2. The material sequenced was naive CD8+ T cells sorted from blood. The clonotype originates from a woman younger than 45 in good health. CDR3 sequence reads: CASSPQREAQETQYF. The CDR3, as DNA: TGTGCCAGCAGTCCCCAGCGGGAGGCCCAAGAGACCCAGTACTTC. Based on the CDR3 plus reference TRBV28 and TRBJ2-5, the full variable domain is DVKVTQSSRYLVKRTGEKVFLECVQDMDHENMFWYRQDPGLGLRLIYFSYDVKMKEKGDIPEGYSVSREKKERFSLILESASTNQTSMYLCASSPQREAQETQYFGPGTRLLVL.